This T cell receptor (beta chain) was recorded in a study of metastatic and nonmetastatic thyroid tumors. TCRdb reanalyzed the PCR reads with MiXCR. The sample holds about 19,000 clones; more than 30% are singletons and the top ten take about 25%. Nobody among the patients had been given any treatment before thyroid surgery. V lost 5 bases to trimming and J lost 2 bases; unmatched junction nucleotides: 12. This CDR3 region has 18 residues. The V gene's germline CDR1 is MNHEY and CDR2 SMNVEV (reference sequence). The chain links TRBV27 to TRBJ2-6; 7 bases agree with TRBD1. The sample comprised tumor tissue. This TCR derives from a female donor with papillary thyroid cancer or a benign thyroid nodule (not recorded which). Some clones in this sample may be carry-over from other donors' samples. CDR3 sequence: CASSPSGQFKAGANVLTF. The CDR3 coding sequence is TGTGCCAGCAGTCCCTCGGGACAGTTTAAGGCTGGGGCCAACGTCCTGACTTTC.